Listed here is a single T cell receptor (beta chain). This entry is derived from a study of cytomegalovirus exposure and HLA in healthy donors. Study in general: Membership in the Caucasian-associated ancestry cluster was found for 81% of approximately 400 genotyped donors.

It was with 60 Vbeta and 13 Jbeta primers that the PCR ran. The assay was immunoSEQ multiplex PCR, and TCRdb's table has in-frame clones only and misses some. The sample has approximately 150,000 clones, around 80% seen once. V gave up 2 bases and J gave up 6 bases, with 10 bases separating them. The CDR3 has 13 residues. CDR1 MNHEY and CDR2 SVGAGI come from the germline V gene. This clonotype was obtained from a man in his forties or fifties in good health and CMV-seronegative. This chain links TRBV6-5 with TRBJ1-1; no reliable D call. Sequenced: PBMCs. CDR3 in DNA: TGTGCCAGCAGTTACCACACACGGGCTGAAGCTTTCTTT. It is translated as CASSYHTRAEAFF.